The clone carrying this TCR beta chain is classed as medium-sized (0.01 to 0.1%). At the DNA level, this CDR3 is encoded by other sequences in the same sample as well. Plated together were approximately 200,000 CFSE-labeled responder cells and approximately 200,000 irradiated, violet-dye-labeled stimulator cells. The CDR3 is 14 residues long. The germline CDR1 and CDR2 sequences are LGHNT and FRNRAP. V shed 1 base and J shed 5 bases, with 11 bases lying between them. The data derive from a study of graft-versus-host responses after intestinal transplantation. Clones were sequenced by immunoSEQ multiplex PCR, and TCRdb holds only the in-frame ones, with some missing. The table has around 13,000 clones, around 30% seen once.

This TCR came from a human patient who received an intestinal transplant. The gene calls are TRBV12-5 and TRBJ1-1, with D maybe TRBD1 (6 bases). Sequenced material: alloreactive CD8+ T cells from a mixed lymphocyte reaction culture, taken before intestinal transplant. The subset here: CFSE-low proliferating T cells sorted from roughly 6-day pre-transplant mixed lymphocyte reaction (GvH or HvG direction). CDR3 sequence reads: CASGLGGAWTEAFF. CDR3 bases: TGTGCTAGTGGTTTGGGGGGGGCGTGGACTGAAGCTTTCTTT.